Listed below are T cell receptor beta chains from one sample, sequenced in a study of T cells in Graves' hyperthyroidism and ophthalmopathy. TCRdb re-analysed the multiplex PCR reads in MiXCR, keeping a single row per CDR3 protein. The sample holds some 370,000 distinct CDR3 sequences, about 18% seen once. The material sequenced was blood. The receptors come from a woman aged 25 to 39 with Graves' hyperthyroidism that later progressed to Graves' ophthalmopathy. Each CDR3 is given with its conserved first and last residue. The order of the fields is clone size, V gene, J gene, D gene, CDR3 protein, CDR3 DNA. The D gene is left open where the match is weak. The size entry is marked missing in some rows and otherwise reads once, few, many or a size class.

abundance: many; v_gene: TRBV5-1; j_gene: TRBJ2-7; d_gene: .; CDR3aa: CASSLDFSRSSYEQYF; CDR3nt: TGCGCCAGCAGCTTGGATTTCTCCAGGAGCTCCTACGAGCAGTACTTC
abundance: .; v_gene: TRBV29-1; j_gene: TRBJ1-4; d_gene: TRBD1; CDR3aa: CSARPGQGNEKLLF; CDR3nt: TGCAGCGCTCGCCCGGGACAGGGGAATGAAAAACTGCTTTTT
abundance: many; v_gene: TRBV20-1; j_gene: TRBJ1-3; d_gene: .; CDR3aa: CSARDPTGSGNTIYF; CDR3nt: TGCAGTGCTAGAGACCCGACAGGCTCTGGAAACACCATATATTTT
abundance: few; v_gene: TRBV5-5; j_gene: TRBJ1-6; d_gene: .; CDR3aa: CASSLVGAGSYNSPLHF; CDR3nt: TGTGCCAGCAGCCTGGTGGGGGCGGGCTCCTATAATTCACCCCTCCACTTT
abundance: many; v_gene: TRBV7-2; j_gene: TRBJ2-5; d_gene: TRBD2; CDR3aa: CASSRGLVQETQYF; CDR3nt: TGTGCCAGCAGCAGAGGACTAGTTCAAGAGACCCAGTACTTC
abundance: .; v_gene: TRBV15; j_gene: TRBJ1-4; d_gene: .; CDR3aa: CATSRQGTDEKLFF; CDR3nt: TGTGCCACCAGCAGACAGGGTACCGATGAAAAACTGTTTTTT
abundance: .; v_gene: TRBV28; j_gene: TRBJ1-2; d_gene: .; CDR3aa: CASRAGLTYGYTF; CDR3nt: TGTGCCAGCAGAGCGGGACTGACCTATGGCTACACCTTC
abundance: few; v_gene: TRBV25-1; j_gene: TRBJ2-7; d_gene: TRBD2; CDR3aa: CASSEQSSGRGYEQYF; CDR3nt: TGTGCCAGCAGTGAACAAAGTAGCGGGAGGGGTTACGAGCAGTACTTC
abundance: many; v_gene: TRBV28; j_gene: TRBJ2-1; d_gene: .; CDR3aa: CASSLYKGGNEQFF; CDR3nt: TGTGCCAGCAGTTTATATAAGGGTGGCAATGAGCAGTTCTTC
abundance: many; v_gene: TRBV5-1; j_gene: TRBJ2-7; d_gene: .; CDR3aa: CASSYGMGEIHEQYF; CDR3nt: TGCGCCAGCAGCTACGGGATGGGGGAAATCCACGAGCAGTACTTC
abundance: many; v_gene: TRBV7-9; j_gene: TRBJ2-7; d_gene: .; CDR3aa: CASSLGLLDEQYF; CDR3nt: TGTGCCAGCAGCTTAGGACTACTCGACGAGCAGTACTTC
abundance: many; v_gene: TRBV12-3/TRBV12-4; j_gene: TRBJ2-5; d_gene: .; CDR3aa: CASSLEALLGTQYF; CDR3nt: TGTGCCAGCAGCCTTGAGGCCCTACTTGGGACCCAGTACTTC
abundance: few; v_gene: TRBV7-8; j_gene: TRBJ1-2; d_gene: TRBD1; CDR3aa: CASSLLTGADYGYTF; CDR3nt: TGTGCCAGCAGCTTATTAACAGGGGCGGACTATGGCTACACCTTC
abundance: many; v_gene: TRBV10-2; j_gene: TRBJ2-1; d_gene: .; CDR3aa: CASSAVDNEQFF; CDR3nt: TGCGCCAGCAGTGCGGTAGACAATGAGCAGTTCTTC
abundance: .; v_gene: TRBV5-4; j_gene: TRBJ2-3; d_gene: .; CDR3aa: CASSQSWGRTVGTDTQYF; CDR3nt: TGTGCCAGCAGCCAGTCTTGGGGTAGGACAGTTGGCACAGATACGCAGTATTTT
abundance: .; v_gene: TRBV28; j_gene: TRBJ1-2; d_gene: TRBD1; CDR3aa: CASNPQGAQGYTF; CDR3nt: TGTGCCAGCAACCCACAGGGGGCGCAGGGCTACACCTTC
abundance: many; v_gene: TRBV6-1; j_gene: TRBJ1-1; d_gene: .; CDR3aa: CASRIGTENTEAFF; CDR3nt: TGTGCCAGCAGGATCGGGACGGAGAACACTGAAGCTTTCTTT
abundance: few; v_gene: TRBV30; j_gene: TRBJ2-3; d_gene: TRBD2; CDR3aa: CAWSVGAGSTDTQYF; CDR3nt: TGTGCCTGGAGTGTCGGAGCGGGGAGCACAGATACGCAGTATTTT
abundance: many; v_gene: TRBV29-1; j_gene: TRBJ1-2; d_gene: TRBD1; CDR3aa: CSVQILGQGQNGYTF; CDR3nt: TGCAGCGTTCAAATACTGGGACAGGGACAGAATGGCTACACCTTC
abundance: many; v_gene: TRBV12-3/TRBV12-4; j_gene: TRBJ2-1; d_gene: TRBD2; CDR3aa: CASSLGLAGGPVNEQFF; CDR3nt: TGTGCCAGCAGTTTGGGACTAGCGGGAGGGCCTGTTAATGAGCAGTTCTTC
abundance: .; v_gene: TRBV28; j_gene: TRBJ2-7; d_gene: TRBD2; CDR3aa: CASSSSGGVEQYF; CDR3nt: TGTGCCAGCAGTTCCAGCGGGGGGGTCGAGCAGTACTTC
abundance: .; v_gene: TRBV6-2/TRBV6-3; j_gene: TRBJ2-3; d_gene: .; CDR3aa: CAIRSGPSTDTQYF; CDR3nt: TGTGCCATCCGGAGCGGGCCTAGCACAGATACGCAGTATTTT
abundance: .; v_gene: TRBV7-9; j_gene: TRBJ2-7; d_gene: .; CDR3aa: CAGGVSYEQYF; CDR3nt: TGTGCTGGCGGGGTTTCCTACGAGCAGTACTTC
abundance: many; v_gene: TRBV27; j_gene: TRBJ2-7; d_gene: .; CDR3aa: CASSGKVGYEQYF; CDR3nt: TGTGCCAGCAGTGGAAAGGTCGGGTACGAGCAGTACTTC
abundance: many; v_gene: TRBV7-3; j_gene: TRBJ2-7; d_gene: .; CDR3aa: CASSLTGASYEQYF; CDR3nt: TGTGCCAGCAGCTTAACAGGGGCCTCCTACGAGCAGTACTTC
abundance: .; v_gene: TRBV4-2; j_gene: TRBJ2-1; d_gene: .; CDR3aa: CASSQDLEGGRSEQFF; CDR3nt: TGTGCCAGCAGCCAAGATCTTGAGGGGGGGCGATCTGAGCAGTTCTTC
abundance: .; v_gene: TRBV28; j_gene: TRBJ2-3; d_gene: .; CDR3aa: CASRGLAGDRARVSQYF; CDR3nt: TGTGCCAGCAGGGGTTTGGCGGGCGATCGGGCAAGGGTTTCGCAGTATTTT
abundance: many; v_gene: TRBV9; j_gene: TRBJ1-2; d_gene: .; CDR3aa: CASSAALDGLNYGYTF; CDR3nt: TGTGCCAGCAGCGCTGCCTTAGACGGGCTTAACTATGGCTACACCTTC
abundance: few; v_gene: TRBV12-3/TRBV12-4; j_gene: TRBJ2-1; d_gene: .; CDR3aa: CASTKGLGSSYNEQFF; CDR3nt: TGTGCCAGCACCAAGGGTTTAGGGAGCTCCTACAATGAGCAGTTCTTC
abundance: many; v_gene: TRBV6-2/TRBV6-3; j_gene: TRBJ1-6; d_gene: .; CDR3aa: CASKGSYNSPLHF; CDR3nt: TGTGCCAGCAAGGGCTCCTATAATTCACCCCTCCACTTT
abundance: few; v_gene: TRBV20-1; j_gene: TRBJ2-3; d_gene: .; CDR3aa: CSARSITGSPSTDTQYF; CDR3nt: TGCAGTGCTAGATCCATTACAGGGTCCCCGAGCACAGATACGCAGTATTTT
abundance: .; v_gene: TRBV5-1; j_gene: TRBJ1-5; d_gene: .; CDR3aa: CASSLDGNQPQHF; CDR3nt: TGCGCCAGCAGCTTGGACGGGAATCAGCCCCAGCATTTT
abundance: few; v_gene: TRBV20-1; j_gene: TRBJ1-5; d_gene: TRBD1; CDR3aa: CSARDGPKQGGSGQPQHF; CDR3nt: TGCAGTGCTAGAGACGGGCCCAAACAGGGGGGGTCAGGTCAGCCCCAGCATTTT
abundance: many; v_gene: TRBV2; j_gene: TRBJ2-7; d_gene: TRBD2; CDR3aa: CASSEPGGSHEQYF; CDR3nt: TGTGCCAGCAGTGAACCGGGCGGGAGTCACGAGCAGTACTTC
abundance: .; v_gene: TRBV7-9; j_gene: TRBJ1-6; d_gene: .; CDR3aa: CASSLGAGDYNSPLHF; CDR3nt: TGTGCCAGCAGCTTAGGGGCAGGCGATTATAATTCACCCCTCCACTTT
abundance: many; v_gene: TRBV12-3/TRBV12-4; j_gene: TRBJ1-2; d_gene: TRBD1; CDR3aa: CASSRDTGEGYTF; CDR3nt: TGTGCCAGCAGTCGAGATACAGGGGAGGGCTACACCTTC
abundance: many; v_gene: TRBV19; j_gene: TRBJ2-3; d_gene: .; CDR3aa: CASSIAGASTDTQYF; CDR3nt: TGTGCCAGTAGTATCGCGGGGGCAAGCACAGATACGCAGTATTTT
abundance: .; v_gene: TRBV20-1; j_gene: TRBJ2-2; d_gene: TRBD2; CDR3aa: CSAGGEAGGATGELFF; CDR3nt: TGCAGTGCAGGGGGGGAAGCGGGAGGGGCCACCGGGGAGCTGTTTTTT
abundance: .; v_gene: TRBV7-6; j_gene: TRBJ2-2; d_gene: .; CDR3aa: CASSLEVGLLPSGELFF; CDR3nt: TGTGCCAGCAGCTTAGAAGTGGGACTTCTCCCTAGCGGGGAGCTGTTTTTT
abundance: many; v_gene: TRBV29-1; j_gene: TRBJ2-1; d_gene: .; CDR3aa: CSVELRLSSYNEQFF; CDR3nt: TGCAGCGTGGAGCTCAGGCTTAGCTCCTACAATGAGCAGTTCTTC
abundance: many; v_gene: TRBV5-5; j_gene: TRBJ1-5; d_gene: .; CDR3aa: CASSLHQGGGQPQHF; CDR3nt: TGTGCCAGCAGTCTTCACCAGGGAGGGGGTCAGCCCCAGCATTTT
abundance: .; v_gene: TRBV11-2; j_gene: TRBJ2-3; d_gene: TRBD2; CDR3aa: CASSLMTSGGSDTQYF; CDR3nt: TGTGCCAGCAGCTTAATGACTAGCGGGGGTTCAGATACGCAGTATTTT
abundance: .; v_gene: TRBV6-1; j_gene: TRBJ2-3; d_gene: TRBD2; CDR3aa: CASSELWQTSGTADTQYF; CDR3nt: TGTGCCAGCAGTGAGTTGTGGCAGACTAGCGGGACCGCAGATACGCAGTATTTT
abundance: many; v_gene: TRBV27; j_gene: TRBJ1-5; d_gene: .; CDR3aa: CASSLARGGQPQHF; CDR3nt: TGTGCCAGCAGTTTAGCCAGGGGAGGACAGCCCCAGCATTTT
abundance: many; v_gene: TRBV11-2; j_gene: TRBJ1-2; d_gene: TRBD1; CDR3aa: CASSLLTGEGYTF; CDR3nt: TGTGCCAGCAGCTTACTGACAGGGGAAGGCTACACCTTC
abundance: many; v_gene: TRBV27; j_gene: TRBJ2-7; d_gene: TRBD1; CDR3aa: CASSADRVGEQYF; CDR3nt: TGTGCCAGCAGTGCGGACAGGGTGGGCGAGCAGTACTTC
abundance: many; v_gene: TRBV20-1; j_gene: TRBJ2-7; d_gene: TRBD2; CDR3aa: CSAVTSGSSYEQYF; CDR3nt: TGCAGTGCAGTAACTAGCGGGAGTTCCTACGAGCAGTACTTC
abundance: many; v_gene: TRBV20-1; j_gene: TRBJ2-3; d_gene: .; CDR3aa: CSARDLGQGSTDTQYF; CDR3nt: TGCAGTGCTAGAGATCTCGGCCAGGGGAGCACAGATACGCAGTATTTT
abundance: few; v_gene: TRBV29-1; j_gene: TRBJ1-2; d_gene: TRBD1; CDR3aa: CSVQGAVDGYTF; CDR3nt: TGCAGCGTCCAGGGGGCCGTAGATGGCTACACCTTC
abundance: .; v_gene: TRBV2; j_gene: TRBJ1-5; d_gene: .; CDR3aa: CASSTALGNQPQHF; CDR3nt: TGTGCCAGCAGTACAGCGTTGGGCAATCAGCCCCAGCATTTT
abundance: many; v_gene: TRBV7-6; j_gene: TRBJ2-2; d_gene: TRBD2; CDR3aa: CASSLVVGLAGSTGELFF; CDR3nt: TGTGCCAGCAGCTTAGTAGTTGGGCTAGCGGGAAGCACCGGGGAGCTGTTTTTT
abundance: many; v_gene: TRBV20-1; j_gene: TRBJ2-1; d_gene: TRBD2; CDR3aa: CSAKSGGAKSEQFF; CDR3nt: TGCAGTGCAAAAAGCGGGGGGGCTAAATCGGAGCAGTTCTTC
abundance: once; v_gene: TRBV2; j_gene: TRBJ2-1; d_gene: TRBD2; CDR3aa: CASSEGGLAGVSSYNEQFF; CDR3nt: TGTGCCAGCAGTGAAGGAGGGCTAGCGGGAGTCAGCTCCTACAATGAGCAGTTCTTC